Each of the 8 T cell receptor beta chains below was sequenced from the same sample in a study of T cell repertoires in cytomegalovirus infection. Using its own MiXCR run on the reads, TCRdb lists one record per CDR3 protein. The sample comprises under 600,000 distinct CDR3 sequences, 16% of which are singletons, and under 30% rests with the top ten. Sequenced material: CD8+ T cells from PBMCs. These receptors were taken from a human donor in good health (CMV status not recorded). Some clones in this sample may be carry-over from other donors' samples.

The chain uses TRBV9 and TRBJ2-5; TRBD1 is a possible D gene (7 bases). CDR1 is SGDLS and CDR2 is YYNGEE in the germline V gene. Trimming took 0 bases from V and 3 from J, leaving 12 bases between them. CDR3 length: 15 amino acids. The CDR3 DNA follows: TGTGCCAGCAGCGTAGGCGGGACAGCCAAAGAGACCCAGTACTTC. Its protein product is CASSVGGTAKETQYF.

CDR3 coding DNA: TGTGCCCTGCAAGGGGGCACGGGAGATACGCAGTATTTT. Its translation: CALQGGTGDTQYF. V gene TRBV30 combines with J gene TRBJ2-3; 7 nucleotides align to TRBD1. V shed 8 bases, J shed 5 bases, and the junction held 10 bases outside the gene matches. In germline, CDR1 is GTSNPN, CDR2 SVGIG (reference sequence). CDR3 length equals 13 residues.

This clonotype was seen only a few times. The chain is built from TRBV6-5 and TRBJ2-3; D not resolved. CDR1 and CDR2 from the germline V gene are MNHEY and SVGAGI. The CDR3 sequence is 16 residues long. The ends were cut back, 0 bases at V and 3 bases at J, with 13 bases in the middle. CDR3 nucleotide sequence: TGTGCCAGCAGTTACTCGAGTTTAGCACGGACAGATACGCAGTATTTT. Translation gives CASSYSSLARTDTQYF.

This clonotype was seen a handful of times. This chain connects TRBV6-4 to TRBJ1-1; 8 nucleotides match TRBD1. Unmatched junction bases numbered 8, after V lost 6 bases and J lost 8 bases. Germline CDR1 is MRHNA and CDR2 is SNTAGT. The CDR3 runs to 13 residues. The CDR3 region is CASRRGQVEEAFF. The DNA of the CDR3 is TGTGCCAGCAGAAGGGGACAGGTGGAGGAAGCTTTCTTT.

The genes are TRBV7-9 and TRBJ1-1, with D hard to call. The CDR3 is made up of 11 amino acids. The V end lost 8 bases, the J end lost 7 bases, and 11 bases lay between the germline ends. CDR1 and CDR2 from the germline V gene are SEHNR and FQNEAQ (reference sequence). CDR3 bases: TGTGCCAGCGCCACTCCTATTGAAGCTTTCTTT. Translated: CASATPIEAFF.

This clonotype has at least ten counts. For the CDR3, the DNA is TGTGCCAGCAGCTTAAGGAAAGGGTGGGACAATGAGCAGTTCTTC. Residues: CASSLRKGWDNEQFF. The chain combines TRBV7-6 with TRBJ2-1, with D unclear. Trimming stripped 2 bases from V and 5 bases from J, with 13 bases between. From germline, CDR1 is SGHVS and CDR2 FNYEAQ. The CDR3 consists of 15 residues. The full variable domain, its missing parts supplied by reference TRBV7-6 and TRBJ2-1, is GAGVSQSPRYKVTKRGQDVALRCDPISGHVSLYWYRQALGQGPEFLTYFNYEAQQDKSGLPNDRFSAERPEGSISTLTIQRTEQRDSAMYRCASSLRKGWDNEQFFGPGTRLTVL.

This clonotype was found many times. This sequence joins TRBV4-1 and TRBJ1-5, with TRBD1 as a possible D gene (6 bases). This CDR3 has 16 residues. V lost 0 bases and J lost 2, with 11 bases in between. The germline V gene encodes CDR1 MGHRA and CDR2 YSYEKL. Written as DNA, the CDR3 is TGCGCCAGCAGCCAAGAGGCAGGGGAGGGCAATCAGCCCCAGCATTTT. This sequence encodes CASSQEAGEGNQPQHF.

This clonotype was seen ten or more times. The J gene is TRBJ2-1, the V gene TRBV7-6; 9 nucleotides match TRBD2. The junction had 7 bases not matched to a gene; V was cut back by 0 bases and J by 10 bases. This CDR3 has 15 amino acids. Germline V gene lookup returns CDR1 SGHVS and CDR2 FNYEAQ. CDR3 DNA: TGTGCCAGCAGCTTAGCGGCTAGCGGGGCCGGGGAGCAGTTCTTC. Translation gives CASSLAASGAGEQFF.